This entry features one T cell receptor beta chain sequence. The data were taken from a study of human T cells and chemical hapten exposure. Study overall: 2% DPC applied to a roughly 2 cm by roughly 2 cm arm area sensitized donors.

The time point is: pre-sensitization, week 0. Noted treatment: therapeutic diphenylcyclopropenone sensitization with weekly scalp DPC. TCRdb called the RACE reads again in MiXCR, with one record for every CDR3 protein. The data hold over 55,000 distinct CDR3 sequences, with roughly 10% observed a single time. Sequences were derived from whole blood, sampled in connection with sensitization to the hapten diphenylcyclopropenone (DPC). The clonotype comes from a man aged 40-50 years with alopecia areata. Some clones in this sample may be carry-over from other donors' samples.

This chain's CDR3 is CASSEGQGYSEQYF. Written as DNA, the CDR3 is TGTGCCAGCAGTGAGGGACAGGGTTACTCCGAGCAGTACTTC. The V call is TRBV6-5, the J call TRBJ2-7; 9 bases agree with TRBD1. Germline V gives CDR1 MNHEY, CDR2 SVGAGI. With 5 bases clipped from V and 6 bases from J, the junction kept 8 bases outside the gene matches. This CDR3 is 14 amino acids long.